This TCR beta chain was identified in a study of blood T cell repertoires in COVID-19. Assay used: immunoSEQ multiplex PCR; TCRdb lists only in-frame clones, some missing. The sample consists of 160,000 or so clones, just under 80% of them appearing once. Germline CDR1 is SGHTA and CDR2 is FQGTGA. This CDR3 region has 15 residues. V shed 2 bases and J 5 bases; nucleotides not matched to a gene: 6. The V gene is TRBV7-3, the J gene TRBJ2-7, with TRBD2 matching over 10 bases. The clonotype originates from a woman older than 75 with acute or convalescent COVID-19. Sequencing was done on a sample of peripheral blood. CDR3 sequence reads: CASSLWASGRNEQYF. The CDR3 nucleotides are TGTGCCAGCAGCTTATGGGCTAGCGGGAGAAACGAGCAGTACTTC.